The 9 T cell receptor beta chains below all came from one sample that was sequenced in a study of shared clonotypes between healthy human individuals. The protocol was immunoSEQ multiplex PCR, while the TCRdb copy is restricted to in-frame clones and leaves out a portion. This sample has 2 million to 2.5 million clones, with 95% found just once. Sequenced: naive CD4+ T cells sorted from blood. Subset noted: CD45RA+ positively selected. The origin of the receptors is a man aged 18 to 30 in good health.

The V gene is TRBV12-5, the J gene TRBJ2-3; 9 nucleotides line up with TRBD1. V shed 5 bases and J 6 bases; nucleotides not matched to a gene: 6. The germline gives CDR1 LGHNT, CDR2 FRNRAP. The CDR3 covers 14 residues. The CDR3 spells CASGPGQGSDTQYF. For the CDR3, the DNA is TGTGCTAGTGGTCCGGGACAGGGATCGGATACGCAGTATTTT.

J is TRBJ1-2 and V is TRBV28, with a possible D match to TRBD1 (5 bases). CDR3 size: 15 residues. Germline CDR1 MDHEN, CDR2 SYDVKM. Between the trimmed V and J ends, which lost 6 bases and 4 bases, there was a span of 18 bases. This chain's CDR3 is CASSPGGGVAYGYTF. CDR3 nucleotide sequence: TGTGCCAGCAGCCCCGGGGGAGGGGTGGCCTATGGCTACACCTTC.

The chain has TRBV30 and TRBJ1-3, with D unresolved. The CDR3 has 14 amino acids. The germline V and J ends were trimmed by 4 bases and 6 bases, with 16 bases remaining between them. Germline CDR1 and CDR2: GTSNPN and SVGIG (reference sequence). The CDR3, as DNA: TGTGCCTGGATTCATCGGCGACGCGAAAACACCATATATTTT. As protein: CAWIHRRRENTIYF.

CDR3 residues: CASSPPLGRVYGYTF. The CDR3 DNA follows: TGCGCCAGCAGCCCTCCCCTCGGCAGAGTCTATGGCTACACCTTC. V is TRBV5-1 and J is TRBJ1-2; D is unresolved. Germline V gene sequence: CDR1 SGHRS, CDR2 YFSETQ. V lost 4 bases and J lost 4, with 17 bases in between. The CDR3 is made up of 15 amino acids.

The J gene is TRBJ2-7, the V gene TRBV10-2; 7 bases map to TRBD2. The junction had 2 bases not matched to a gene; V was cut back by 3 bases and J by 0 bases. CDR1 and CDR2 from the germline V gene are WSHSY and SAAADI. The length of the CDR3 is 14 residues. CDR3 nucleotide sequence: TGCGCCAGCAGTGAACGGACTAGCTCCTACGAGCAGTACTTC. Amino acids: CASSERTSSYEQYF.

The gene calls are TRBV6-1 and TRBJ2-4, with D perhaps given as TRBD1 or TRBD2 (5 bases each). Per the germline V gene, CDR1 is MNHNS and CDR2 is SASEGT. With 2 bases removed from V and 0 bases from J, the gap between germline ends came to 20 bases. CDR3 size: 19 residues. The CDR3 is CASSESGTEMLLAKNIQYF. CDR3 nucleotide sequence: TGTGCCAGCAGTGAATCCGGGACGGAAATGTTATTAGCCAAAAACATTCAGTACTTC.

J is TRBJ1-4 and V is TRBV7-9; tentatively, D is TRBD1 (6 bases). The CDR3 spans 15 residues. The germline CDR1 and CDR2 sequences are SEHNR and FQNEAQ (reference sequence). Trimming removed 5 bases at V and 5 bases at J, with 15 bases between. The CDR3 DNA reads TGTGCCAGCAGCACCATGACAGGATCCAATGAAAAACTGTTTTTT. Translation: CASSTMTGSNEKLFF.

Regarding this clone: The same CDR3 is also encoded by other DNA sequences in this sample. The chain has TRBV25-1 and TRBJ2-3, with D tentatively TRBD1 or TRBD2 (5 bases each). Deletions cut 4 bases from V and 3 bases from J, with 11 bases between. Germline-derived CDR1 and CDR2 are MGHDK and SYGVNS. This CDR3 contains 14 residues. CDR3 coding DNA: TGTGCCAGCAGTGCTCGGGGCGGGACAGATACGCAGTATTTT. Translation gives CASSARGGTDTQYF.

The V and J genes are TRBV7-9 and TRBJ1-4; D perhaps matches TRBD1 (6 bases). Germline V gene data show CDR1 as SEHNR and CDR2 as FQNEAQ (reference sequence). V gave up 8 bases and J gave up 4 bases, with 8 bases separating them. CDR3 length: 12 amino acids. The CDR3 sequence is CASGDINEKLFF. The CDR3 nucleotides are TGTGCCAGCGGGGACATTAATGAAAAACTGTTTTTT. The full variable domain, completed using reference TRBV7-9 and TRBJ1-4, is DTGVSQNPRHKITKRGQNVTFRCDPISEHNRLYWYRQTLGQGPEFLTYFQNEAQLEKSRLLSDRFSAERPKGSFSTLEIQRTEQGDSAMYLCASGDINEKLFFGSGTQLSVL.